The 5 T cell receptor beta chains presented below share a single source sample, sequenced in a study of long-term antiretroviral therapy in people with HIV. Assay version v3.0 of immunoSEQ was used, and it was run at survey level. Profiling relied on immunoSEQ multiplex PCR, and the TCRdb table lists in-frame clones only, not all of them. The data show about 50,000 clones, under 90% seen once. The sequencing here drew on unsorted PBMCs, taken 0.8 years after starting antiretroviral therapy. These receptors all stem from a woman between 18 and 29 years old with HIV.

V gene TRBV15 combines with J gene TRBJ2-5; 7 bases align to TRBD2. This CDR3 has 13 residues. Germline assignment: CDR1 LNHNV and CDR2 YYDKDF (reference sequence). The V gene end was trimmed by 7 bases and the J gene end by 2 bases; junction bases not matched to a gene: 4. The CDR3 region is CATTPAGQETQYF. The CDR3 DNA reads TGTGCCACCACTCCAGCGGGACAAGAGACCCAGTACTTC.

This chain uses TRBV6-5 with TRBJ2-1; 7 bases line up with TRBD1. Germline loops: CDR1 MNHEY, CDR2 SVGAGI. J gave up 3 bases and V 6 bases, and 2 bases lay outside the gene matches. The CDR3 is 13 amino acids. This CDR3 reads CASSRDSYNEQFF. DNA of the CDR3: TGTGCCAGCAGCCGGGACAGCTACAATGAGCAGTTCTTC.

The chain uses TRBV10-3 and TRBJ2-5; D may correspond to TRBD1 or TRBD2 (5 bases each). Trimming removed 3 bases from V and 3 bases from J, with 14 bases in between. The CDR3 has 15 amino acids. Germline V CDR1 and CDR2: ENHRY, SYGVKD. CDR3 sequence reads: CAISDSGRDEETQYF. For the CDR3, the DNA is TGTGCCATCAGTGACTCGGGCAGGGACGAAGAGACCCAGTACTTC.

The chain uses TRBV7-3 and TRBJ1-1, with 7 nucleotides matching TRBD1. CDR1 and CDR2 from the germline V gene are SGHTA and FQGTGA. The V segment lost 5 bases and the J segment 4 bases; nucleotides outside the gene matches: 7. CDR3 size: 14 residues. The CDR3 region is CASSPKTGSTEAFF. The DNA of the CDR3 is TGTGCCAGCAGCCCAAAGACAGGGAGCACTGAAGCTTTCTTT. Variable domain in full (rest from reference TRBV7-3 and TRBJ1-1): GAGVSQTPSNKVTEKGKYVELRCDPISGHTALYWYRQSLGQGPEFLIYFQGTGAADDSGLPNDRFFAVRPEGSVSTLKIQRTERGDSAVYLCASSPKTGSTEAFFGQGTRLTVV.

The V gene is TRBV28, the J gene TRBJ1-2, with D unresolved. Germline V gene lookup returns CDR1 MDHEN and CDR2 SYDVKM. Trimming removed 2 bases from V and 3 bases from J, with 10 bases in between. The CDR3 is 14 residues long. The CDR3 DNA reads as TGTGCCAGCAGTTTAGTAGTTTGGGACTATGGCTACACCTTC. As protein: CASSLVVWDYGYTF.